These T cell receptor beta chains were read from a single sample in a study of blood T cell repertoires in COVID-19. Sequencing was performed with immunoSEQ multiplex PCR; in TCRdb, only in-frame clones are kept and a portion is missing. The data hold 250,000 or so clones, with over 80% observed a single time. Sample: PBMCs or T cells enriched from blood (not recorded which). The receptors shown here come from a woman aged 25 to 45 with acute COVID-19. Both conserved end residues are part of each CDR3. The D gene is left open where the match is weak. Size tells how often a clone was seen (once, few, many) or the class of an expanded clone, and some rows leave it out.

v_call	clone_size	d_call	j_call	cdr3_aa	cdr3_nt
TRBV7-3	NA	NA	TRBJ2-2	CASSQTGSGTGELFF	TGTGCCAGCAGCCAAACAGGGTCGGGCACCGGGGAGCTGTTTTTT
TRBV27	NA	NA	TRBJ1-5	CASVLYQPQHF	TGTGCCAGCGTGTTATATCAGCCCCAGCATTTT
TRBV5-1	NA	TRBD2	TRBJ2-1	CASSLEASGSYNEQFF	TGCGCCAGCAGCTTGGAGGCTAGCGGGTCCTACAATGAGCAGTTCTTC
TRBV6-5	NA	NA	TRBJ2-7	CASSSFTQGVPYEQYF	TGTGCCAGCAGTTCCTTCACACAGGGAGTACCCTACGAGCAGTACTTC
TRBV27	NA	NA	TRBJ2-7	CASSGGTDSYEQYF	TGTGCCAGCAGTGGCGGGACAGATTCCTACGAGCAGTACTTC
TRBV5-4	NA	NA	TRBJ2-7	CASSLGQASYEQYF	TGTGCCAGCAGCTTGGGGCAGGCTTCCTACGAGCAGTACTTC
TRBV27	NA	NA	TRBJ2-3	CASSLSTSEEQYF	TGTGCCAGCAGTTTATCGACTTCAGAAGAGCAGTATTTT
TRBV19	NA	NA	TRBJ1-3	CASSPTGTGNTIYF	TGTGCCAGTAGTCCCACAGGTACTGGAAACACCATATATTTT
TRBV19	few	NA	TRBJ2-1	CASSIGGDYNEQFF	TGTGCCAGTAGTATCGGAGGGGACTACAATGAGCAGTTCTTC
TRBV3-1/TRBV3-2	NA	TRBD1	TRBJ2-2	CASSSGTGSNTGELFF	TGTGCCAGCAGCTCGGGGACAGGGTCGAACACCGGGGAGCTGTTTTTT
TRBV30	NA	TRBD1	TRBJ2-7	CAWSAFPGQGANEQYF	TGTGCCTGGAGTGCCTTTCCGGGACAGGGGGCCAACGAGCAGTACTTC
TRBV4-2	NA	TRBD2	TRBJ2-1	CASSPTSVYNEQFF	TGTGCCAGCAGCCCAACTAGCGTCTACAATGAGCAGTTCTTC
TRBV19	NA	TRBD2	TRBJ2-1	CASSISGSFYNEQFF	TGTGCCAGTAGTATAAGCGGGAGCTTTTACAATGAGCAGTTCTTC
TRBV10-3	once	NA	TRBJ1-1	CASGRGETEAFF	TGTGCCTCCGGTCGGGGTGAGACTGAAGCTTTCTTT
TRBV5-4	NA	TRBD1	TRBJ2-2	CASSSPGGSNTGELFF	TGTGCCAGCAGCTCTCCAGGGGGCTCGAACACCGGGGAGCTGTTTTTT
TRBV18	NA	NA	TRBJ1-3	CASSPPTEPGNTIYF	TGTGCCAGCTCACCACCGACAGAGCCTGGAAACACCATATATTTT
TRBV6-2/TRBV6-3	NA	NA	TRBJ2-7	CASSPPRGKYEQYF	TGTGCCAGCAGTCCCCCGCGAGGGAAGTACGAGCAGTACTTC
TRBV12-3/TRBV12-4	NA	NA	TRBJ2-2	CASTDSDGELFF	TGTGCCAGCACCGACAGTGACGGGGAGCTGTTTTTT
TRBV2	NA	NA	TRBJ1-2	CASSEEQGGNGYTF	TGTGCCAGCAGTGAAGAGCAGGGCGGTAATGGCTACACCTTC
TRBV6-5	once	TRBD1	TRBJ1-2	CASSYIIGQGGEGYTF	TGTGCCAGCAGTTATATAATCGGACAGGGAGGAGAAGGCTACACCTTC
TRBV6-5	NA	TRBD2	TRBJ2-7	CASAVASGSFYEQYF	TGTGCCAGCGCGGTCGCTAGCGGGAGTTTCTACGAGCAGTACTTC
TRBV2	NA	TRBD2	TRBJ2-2	CASRAGAGELFF	TGTGCCAGCAGAGCGGGAGCCGGGGAGCTGTTTTTT
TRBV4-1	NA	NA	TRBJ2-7	CASSQAGTYEQYF	TGCGCCAGCAGCCAGGCGGGCACCTACGAGCAGTACTTC
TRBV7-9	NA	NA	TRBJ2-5	CASSFLAQETQYF	TGTGCCAGCAGCTTTCTAGCTCAAGAGACCCAGTACTTC
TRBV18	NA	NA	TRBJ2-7	CASSPVKTDYEQYF	TGTGCCAGCTCACCGGTTAAGACAGATTACGAGCAGTACTTC
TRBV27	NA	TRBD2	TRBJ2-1	CASSFEAGVYNEQFF	TGTGCCAGCAGTTTTGAAGCGGGAGTTTACAATGAGCAGTTCTTC
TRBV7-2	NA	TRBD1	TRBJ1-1	CASSLGRQGIWGTEAFF	TGTGCCAGCAGCTTAGGTCGACAGGGAATATGGGGCACTGAAGCTTTCTTT
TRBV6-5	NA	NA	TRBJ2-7	CASSYSAEASYEQYF	TGTGCCAGCAGTTACTCCGCGGAAGCAAGCTACGAGCAGTACTTC
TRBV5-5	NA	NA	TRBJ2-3	CASSPGQLFTDTQYF	TGTGCCAGCAGCCCCGGACAGTTGTTCACAGATACGCAGTATTTT
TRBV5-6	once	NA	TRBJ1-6	CASSFFVTRTRRDSPLHF	TGTGCCAGCAGCTTTTTTGTGACCCGGACTAGGAGGGATTCACCCCTCCACTTT
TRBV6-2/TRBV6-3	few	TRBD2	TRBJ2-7	CASSYRLAANYEQYF	TGTGCCAGCAGTTACCGTCTAGCGGCAAACTACGAGCAGTACTTC